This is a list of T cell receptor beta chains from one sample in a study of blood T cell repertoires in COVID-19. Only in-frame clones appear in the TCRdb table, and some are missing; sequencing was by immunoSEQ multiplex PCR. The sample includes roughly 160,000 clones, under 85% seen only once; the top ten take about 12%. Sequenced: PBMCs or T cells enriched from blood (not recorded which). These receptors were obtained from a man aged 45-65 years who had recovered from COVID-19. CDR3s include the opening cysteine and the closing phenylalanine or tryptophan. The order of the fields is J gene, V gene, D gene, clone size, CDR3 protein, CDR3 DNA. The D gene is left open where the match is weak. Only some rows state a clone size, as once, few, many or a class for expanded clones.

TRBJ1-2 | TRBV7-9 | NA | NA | CASSLAGRGTGGYTF | TGTGCCAGCAGCTTAGCGGGCAGAGGCACGGGGGGCTACACCTTC
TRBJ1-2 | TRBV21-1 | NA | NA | CASSKAAVYGYTF | TGTGCCAGCAGCAAAGCAGCCGTATATGGCTACACCTTC
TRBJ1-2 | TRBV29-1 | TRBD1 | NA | CSVEEGQGEGYTF | TGCAGCGTTGAAGAGGGACAGGGGGAAGGCTACACCTTC
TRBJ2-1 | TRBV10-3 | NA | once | CAISDRGTYNEQFF | TGTGCCATCAGTGATCGGGGGACGTACAATGAGCAGTTCTTC
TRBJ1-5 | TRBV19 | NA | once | CASSGGGNQPQHF | TGTGCCAGTAGCGGCGGGGGCAATCAGCCCCAGCATTTT
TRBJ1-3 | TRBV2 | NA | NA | CASRSQGGNTIYF | TGTGCCAGCAGGTCGCAGGGCGGAAACACCATATATTTT
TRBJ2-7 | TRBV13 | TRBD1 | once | CASSSRDREYEQYF | TGTGCCAGCAGCAGCCGGGACAGGGAGTACGAGCAGTACTTC
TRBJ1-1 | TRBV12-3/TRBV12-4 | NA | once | CASSLGNTEAFF | TGTGCCAGCAGTTTGGGCAACACTGAAGCTTTCTTT
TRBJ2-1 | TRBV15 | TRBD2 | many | CATSRASGGSYNEQFF | TGTGCCACCAGCAGAGCCTCGGGGGGGTCCTACAATGAGCAGTTCTTC
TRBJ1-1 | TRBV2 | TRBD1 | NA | CASSETGFNTEAFF | TGTGCCAGCAGTGAGACAGGGTTTAACACTGAAGCTTTCTTT
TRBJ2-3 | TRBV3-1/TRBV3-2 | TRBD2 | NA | CASSKIPSGGGSTDTQYF | TGTGCCAGCAGCAAAATTCCTAGCGGGGGGGGGAGCACAGATACGCAGTATTTT
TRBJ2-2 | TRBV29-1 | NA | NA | CSVRDTGELFF | TGCAGCGTTCGTGACACCGGGGAGCTGTTTTTT
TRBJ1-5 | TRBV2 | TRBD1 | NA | CASSDEKGQTNQPQHF | TGTGCCAGCAGTGACGAGAAGGGACAGACCAATCAGCCCCAGCATTTT
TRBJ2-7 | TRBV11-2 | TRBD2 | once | CASSLAFRGVGYEQYF | TGTGCCAGCAGCTTAGCCTTTCGGGGGGTCGGTTACGAGCAGTACTTC